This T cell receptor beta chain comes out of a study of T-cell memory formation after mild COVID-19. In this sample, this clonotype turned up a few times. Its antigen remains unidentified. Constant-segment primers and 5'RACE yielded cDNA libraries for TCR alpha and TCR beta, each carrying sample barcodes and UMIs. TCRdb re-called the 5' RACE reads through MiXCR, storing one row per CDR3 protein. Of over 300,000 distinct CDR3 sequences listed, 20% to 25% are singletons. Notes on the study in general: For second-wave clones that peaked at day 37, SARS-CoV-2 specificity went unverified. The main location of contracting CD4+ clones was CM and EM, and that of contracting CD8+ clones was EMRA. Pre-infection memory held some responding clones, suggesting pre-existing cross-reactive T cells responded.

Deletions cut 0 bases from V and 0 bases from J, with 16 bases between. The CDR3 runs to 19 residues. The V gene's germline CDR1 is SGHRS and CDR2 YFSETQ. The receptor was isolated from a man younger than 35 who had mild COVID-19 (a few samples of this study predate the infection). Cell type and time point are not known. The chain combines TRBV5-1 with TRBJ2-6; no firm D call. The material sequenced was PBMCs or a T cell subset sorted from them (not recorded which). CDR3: CASSLGPGPKVSGANVLTF. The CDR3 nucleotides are TGCGCCAGCAGCTTGGGACCCGGGCCCAAAGTCTCTGGGGCCAACGTCCTGACTTTC.